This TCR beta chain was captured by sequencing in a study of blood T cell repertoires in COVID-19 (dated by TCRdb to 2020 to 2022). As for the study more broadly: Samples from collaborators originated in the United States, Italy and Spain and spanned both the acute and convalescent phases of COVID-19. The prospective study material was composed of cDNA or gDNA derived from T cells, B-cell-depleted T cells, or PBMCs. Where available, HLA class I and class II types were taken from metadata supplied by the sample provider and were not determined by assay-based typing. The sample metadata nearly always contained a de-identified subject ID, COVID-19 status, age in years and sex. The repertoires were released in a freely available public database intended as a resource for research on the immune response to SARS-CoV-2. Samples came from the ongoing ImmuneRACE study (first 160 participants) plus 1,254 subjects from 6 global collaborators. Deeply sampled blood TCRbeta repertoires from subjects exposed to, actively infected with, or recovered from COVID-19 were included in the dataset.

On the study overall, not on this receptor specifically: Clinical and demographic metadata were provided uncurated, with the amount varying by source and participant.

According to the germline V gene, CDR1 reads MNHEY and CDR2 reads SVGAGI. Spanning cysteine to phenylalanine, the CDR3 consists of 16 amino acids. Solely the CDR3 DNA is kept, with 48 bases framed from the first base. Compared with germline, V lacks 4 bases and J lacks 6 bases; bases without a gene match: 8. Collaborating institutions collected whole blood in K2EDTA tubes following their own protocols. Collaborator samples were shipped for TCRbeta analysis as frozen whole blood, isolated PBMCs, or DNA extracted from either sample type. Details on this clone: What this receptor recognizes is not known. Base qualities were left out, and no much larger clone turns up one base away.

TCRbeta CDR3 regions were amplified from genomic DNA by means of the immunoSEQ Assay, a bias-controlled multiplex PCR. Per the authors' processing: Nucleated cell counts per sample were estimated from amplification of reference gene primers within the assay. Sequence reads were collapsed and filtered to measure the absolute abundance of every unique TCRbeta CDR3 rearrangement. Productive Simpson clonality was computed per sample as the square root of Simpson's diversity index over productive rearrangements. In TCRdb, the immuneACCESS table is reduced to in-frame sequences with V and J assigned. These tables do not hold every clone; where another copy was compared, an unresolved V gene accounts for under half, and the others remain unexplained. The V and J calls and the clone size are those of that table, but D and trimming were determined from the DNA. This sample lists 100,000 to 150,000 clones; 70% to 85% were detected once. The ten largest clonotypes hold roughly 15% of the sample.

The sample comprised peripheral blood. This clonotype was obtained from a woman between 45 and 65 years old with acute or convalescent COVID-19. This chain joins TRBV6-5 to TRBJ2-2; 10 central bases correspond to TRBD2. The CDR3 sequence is CASSSTAGGLSGELFF. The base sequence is TGTGCCAGCAGTTCGACAGCGGGGGGGCTCTCCGGGGAGCTGTTTTTT.